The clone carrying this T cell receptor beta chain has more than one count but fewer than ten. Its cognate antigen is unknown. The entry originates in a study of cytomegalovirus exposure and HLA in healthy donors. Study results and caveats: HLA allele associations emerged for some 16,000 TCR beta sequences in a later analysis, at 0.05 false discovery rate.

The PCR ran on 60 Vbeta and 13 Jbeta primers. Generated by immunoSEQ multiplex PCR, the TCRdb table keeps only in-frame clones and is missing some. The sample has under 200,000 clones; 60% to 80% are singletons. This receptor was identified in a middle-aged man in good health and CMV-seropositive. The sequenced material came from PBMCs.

The CDR3 DNA is TGTGCCAGCAGCCAGCGCGTTAACTATGGCTACACCTTC. This gives the protein CASSQRVNYGYTF. The chain has TRBV5-4 and TRBJ1-2, with D unclear. V gave up 4 bases and J gave up 1 base, with 8 bases separating them. Germline CDR1 reads SGHNT; CDR2 reads YYREEE (reference sequence). CDR3 length: 13 amino acids.